The source of this T cell receptor (beta chain) is a study of T-cell reconstitution after alpha-beta-depleted transplantation in children. A library of TCRbeta sequences, prepared with unique molecular identifiers, was generated. TCRdb re-called the PCR reads through MiXCR, storing one row per CDR3 protein. The sample has over 150,000 distinct CDR3 sequences; 11% are singletons. The table lists this clonotype with many counts. Its antigen is currently unknown. Findings and caveats of the study: After transplant, at about two months, alpha-beta T cells were reportedly derived from several hundred expanded graft clones. After transplant, high TCRbeta diversity at day 60 in some patients arose from surviving recipient T cells and thymic progenitors. T-cell counts and diversity were attributed mostly to newly produced T cells one year after transplant.

Trimming stripped 3 bases from V and 7 bases from J, with 8 bases between. The length of the CDR3 is 12 residues. Germline V gene sequence: CDR1 SGHTA, CDR2 FQGNSA. This sequence joins TRBV7-2 and TRBJ2-3; the D call may be TRBD1 or TRBD2 (5 bases each). The starting material was PBMCs, obtained before TCRalphabeta/CD19-depleted stem cell transplant. The source of this sequence is a boy aged 2 to 9 with acute myeloid leukemia, due to receive a stem cell transplant. The CDR3 bases are TGTGCCAGCAGCTTGGGACCTAATACGCAGTATTTT. This encodes CASSLGPNTQYF.